This entry concerns a single TCR beta chain. What it binds is unknown. The data belong to a study of T cells in Graves' hyperthyroidism and ophthalmopathy. Uncontrolled infection, other autoimmune disease, pregnancy and lactation each barred patients from inclusion. General observations from the study: In blood, most of the thyroid clonotypes expanded above 0.001 were also present.

The J segment lost 7 bases and the V segment lost 7 bases, leaving 15 bases of the junction unmatched. The CDR3 has 16 amino acids. Germline lookup yields CDR1 SEHNR and CDR2 FQNEAQ (reference sequence). RNA transcripts gave rise to amplified TCR beta CDR3 regions. The study used the HTBI primer set for a first-round RT-PCR of the TCR CDR3. Via MiXCR, TCRdb re-called the multiplex PCR reads, giving one row per CDR3 protein. The sample includes approximately 700,000 distinct CDR3 sequences, roughly 45% of them seen just once. The sample consisted of peripheral blood or thyroid tissue (not recorded which). The TCR comes from an adult man with Graves' disease, either hyperthyroidism or ophthalmopathy (not recorded which). The genes are TRBV7-9 and TRBJ1-4; 7 bases are a match to TRBD1. The CDR3 DNA reads TGTGCCAGCAAGAAACGTGCCACATACAGGGGTGAAAAACTGTTTTTT. Its translation: CASKKRATYRGEKLFF.